The 15 T cell receptor beta chains presented below share a single source sample, sequenced in a study of cytomegalovirus exposure and HLA in healthy donors. The PCR was carried out with 60 Vbeta primers and 13 Jbeta primers. Here immunoSEQ multiplex PCR was the method, and the copy in TCRdb shows in-frame clones only, minus some. The sample has about 150,000 clones, roughly 10% seen once. Sequencing input: PBMCs. These receptors were collected from a male donor in good health and CMV-seronegative.

This chain connects TRBV28 to TRBJ1-5; D is ambiguous. The CDR3 contains 15 residues. The V gene's germline CDR1 is MDHEN and CDR2 SYDVKM. The V end was cut by 7 bases, the J end by 0 bases, with 13 bases between. The CDR3 reads CASTPDGASNQPQHF. The CDR3 DNA sequence: TGTGCCAGCACCCCGGATGGAGCTAGCAATCAGCCCCAGCATTTT.

V and J are TRBV5-1 and TRBJ2-7, with D maybe TRBD1 (6 bases). Germline values: CDR1 SGHRS, CDR2 YFSETQ. V was pared by 7 bases and J by 6 bases, with 23 bases between. The CDR3 length is 15 residues. CDR3 amino acids: CASPPPSRDKREQYF. CDR3 bases: TGCGCCAGCCCACCACCGAGCAGGGACAAACGCGAGCAGTACTTC.

This clone was found a few times. The CDR3 here is CASRGGGEKLFF. In DNA, the CDR3 is TGCGCCAGCAGAGGTGGGGGCGAAAAACTGTTTTTT. This chain uses TRBV5-1 with TRBJ1-4, with D possibly being TRBD1 (6 bases). The germline CDR1 and CDR2 sequences are SGHRS and YFSETQ. The CDR3 loop spans 12 amino acids. The V gene lost 5 bases and the J gene lost 8 bases, with 10 bases spanning the gap.

The V and J genes are TRBV13 and TRBJ2-1, with D tentatively TRBD1 (5 bases). V lost 2 bases and J 6 bases, leaving 8 bases between the germline ends. CDR1 is PRHDT, CDR2 FYEKMQ, per germline (reference sequence). The CDR3 loop spans 13 amino acids. CDR3 sequence: CASSLFQGNEQFF. In nucleotides, the CDR3 is TGTGCCAGCAGCTTATTTCAGGGCAATGAGCAGTTCTTC.

This chain joins TRBV30 and TRBJ2-7; TRBD2 might be the D (5 bases). CDR1 GTSNPN and CDR2 SVGIG come from the germline V gene (reference sequence). Between the trimmed V and J ends, which lost 4 bases and 0 bases, there was a span of 10 bases. There are 13 residues in the CDR3. The CDR3: CAWNPGSSYEQYF. The CDR3, as DNA: TGTGCCTGGAATCCGGGGAGCTCCTACGAGCAGTACTTC.

The gene calls are TRBV19 and TRBJ1-1, with TRBD1 identical over 8 bases. There are 16 residues in the CDR3. V was pared by 4 bases and J by 0 bases, with 7 bases of the junction left unmatched. Germline CDR1 and CDR2: LNHDA and SQIVND (reference sequence). The CDR3 DNA sequence: TGTGCCAGTAGTACACCGGGACAGGATCTGAACACTGAAGCTTTCTTT. Its translation: CASSTPGQDLNTEAFF.

The chain couples TRBV28 to TRBJ2-7, with D hard to call. The CDR3 totals 19 residues. Germline lookup yields CDR1 MDHEN and CDR2 SYDVKM. Trimming took off 1 base at V and 0 bases at J, with 22 bases between the two ends. CDR3 nucleotide sequence: TGTGCCAGCAGTTTATCCCTCGGGTCCCTGGGTAAAAGCTCCTACGAGCAGTACTTC. As protein: CASSLSLGSLGKSSYEQYF.

This chain connects TRBV28 to TRBJ2-7; 9 nucleotides line up with TRBD1. The CDR3 consists of 14 residues. CDR1 MDHEN and CDR2 SYDVKM come from the germline V gene. Trimming at V came to 8 bases and at J to 1 base, leaving 6 bases not matched to a gene. The DNA of the CDR3 is TGTGCCAGCGCGGGACAGGGATATTCCTACGAGCAGTACTTC. It translates to CASAGQGYSYEQYF.

The chain has TRBV7-2 and TRBJ1-5, with a possible D match to TRBD1 (5 bases). CDR3 length equals 16 residues. The V gene's germline CDR1 is SGHTA and CDR2 FQGNSA. The ends were cut back, 5 bases at V and 0 bases at J, with 14 bases in the middle. The chain's CDR3 is CASSRRPQGSNQPQHF. The CDR3 DNA follows: TGTGCCAGCAGCCGAAGACCCCAGGGTAGCAATCAGCCCCAGCATTTT.

This clone was observed a few times. The chain carries TRBV2 and TRBJ1-5; 7 nucleotides agree with TRBD1. This CDR3 spans 16 amino acids. The V gene's germline CDR1 is SNHLY and CDR2 FYNNEI. Trimming removed 2 bases from V and 0 bases from J; junction bases left unmatched: 4. The CDR3 DNA reads as TGTGCCAGCAGTGAACAGGGGGGATATAGCAATCAGCCCCAGCATTTT. This codes for CASSEQGGYSNQPQHF.

V usage is TRBV5-5 and J usage is TRBJ1-5; D gene unclear. The CDR3 covers 13 residues. Germline V gene lookup returns CDR1 SGHKS and CDR2 YYEKEE (reference sequence). V was pared by 4 bases and J by 2 bases, with 7 bases between. The CDR3 sequence is CASSIAGNQPQHF. CDR3 in DNA: TGTGCCAGCAGCATCGCGGGCAATCAGCCCCAGCATTTT.

The chain has TRBV11-1 and TRBJ1-1, with TRBD1 matching over 7 bases. Germline CDR1 SGHAT, CDR2 FQDESV (reference sequence). The CDR3 runs to 14 residues. J lost 1 base, V lost 3 bases, and 2 bases had no gene match. CDR3 DNA sequence: TGTGCCAGCAGCTTGGGGACAGAGAACACTGAAGCTTTCTTT. Amino acids: CASSLGTENTEAFF.

Turning to this clone: The same CDR3 is also encoded by other DNA sequences in this sample. The rearrangement uses TRBV28 and TRBJ1-1; TRBD1 aligns across 7 bases. CDR3 length: 15 amino acids. V lost 6 bases to trimming and J lost 5 bases; unmatched junction nucleotides: 12. Germline lookup yields CDR1 MDHEN and CDR2 SYDVKM. The CDR3 DNA sequence: TGTGCCAGCAGACCCTACAGGGGTATGGGAACTGAAGCTTTCTTT. Its protein product is CASRPYRGMGTEAFF.

This clone was observed a few times. This chain connects TRBV7-2 to TRBJ2-7; 7 positions agree with TRBD1. This CDR3 contains 15 residues. Losses at the gene ends were 3 bases for V and 0 bases for J; bases not matched to a gene: 5. Germline V gene sequence: CDR1 SGHTA, CDR2 FQGNSA. The CDR3 DNA is TGTGCCAGCAGCTTTCGGACAGGCCTCTCCTACGAGCAGTACTTC. Translated, it gives CASSFRTGLSYEQYF.

The chain is built from TRBV16 and TRBJ2-1; no firm D call. Trimming pared 4 bases from V and 1 base from J, leaving 8 bases between. CDR3 length: 14 residues. CDR1 is KGHSY and CDR2 is FQNENV in the germline V gene. CDR3 region: CASSPGFSYNEQFF. In DNA, the CDR3 is TGTGCCAGCAGCCCAGGATTTTCCTACAATGAGCAGTTCTTC. Drawing the rest from reference TRBV16 and TRBJ2-1, the complete variable domain is GEEVAQTPKHLVRGEGQKAKLYCAPIKGHSYVFWYQQVLKNEFKFLISFQNENVFDETGMPKERFSAKCLPNSPCSLEIQATKLEDSAVYFCASSPGFSYNEQFFGPGTRLTVL.